The 28 T cell receptor beta chains reported below all come from one sample, sequenced in a study of blood T cell repertoires in COVID-19. Data came from immunoSEQ multiplex PCR; TCRdb stores just in-frame clones and leaves some out. The table has over 100,000 clones, 80% to 90% seen once. The source material was peripheral blood. These receptors were taken from a man between 60 and 75 years old with COVID-19, enrolled during active disease.

This clone showed up just once. The gene calls are TRBV28 and TRBJ2-1, with TRBD2 matching 11 bases. Germline V gene sequence: CDR1 MDHEN, CDR2 SYDVKM. V lost 5 bases, J lost 1 base, and 4 bases stayed unmatched. This CDR3 spans 16 amino acids. DNA for the CDR3: TGTGCCAGCAGTCCGACTAGCGGGGAGTCCTACAATGAGCAGTTCTTC. This encodes CASSPTSGESYNEQFF. The whole variable domain, filled in from reference TRBV28 and TRBJ2-1, reads DVKVTQSSRYLVKRTGEKVFLECVQDMDHENMFWYRQDPGLGLRLIYFSYDVKMKEKGDIPEGYSVSREKKERFSLILESASTNQTSMYLCASSPTSGESYNEQFFGPGTRLTVL.

J is TRBJ2-1 and V is TRBV5-1, with 9 bases identical to TRBD2. Germline V gene data show CDR1 as SGHRS and CDR2 as YFSETQ. The V segment lost 3 bases and the J segment 7 bases; nucleotides outside the gene matches: 11. The CDR3 covers 16 residues. The CDR3 spells CASSSFGGGAGNEQFF. The CDR3 DNA reads as TGCGCCAGCAGCTCGTTCGGCGGGGGGGCCGGGAATGAGCAGTTCTTC.

V gene TRBV29-1 combines with J gene TRBJ1-3; D is undetermined. This CDR3 contains 13 residues. Germline V gene sequence: CDR1 SQVTM, CDR2 ANQGSEA. With 2 bases removed from V and 4 bases from J, the gap between germline ends came to 9 bases. The DNA of the CDR3 is TGCAGCGTTGAACTCACTCTAGGAAACACCATATATTTT. This translates into CSVELTLGNTIYF.

This sequence joins TRBV27 and TRBJ1-1; unclear D gene. CDR3 size: 15 residues. CDR1 and CDR2 from the germline V gene are MNHEY and SMNVEV (reference sequence). The V gene lost 4 bases and the J gene lost 1 base, with 13 bases spanning the gap. The CDR3 DNA follows: TGTGCCAGCAGTTCCACGAGGGCCCGGAACACTGAAGCTTTCTTT. Protein product: CASSSTRARNTEAFF.

V and J are TRBV7-9 and TRBJ1-2, with D possibly matching TRBD1 (5 bases). The CDR3 totals 13 residues. The V end lost 1 base, the J end lost 8 bases, and 11 bases lay between the germline ends. Germline loops: CDR1 SEHNR, CDR2 FQNEAQ (reference sequence). The CDR3 sequence is CASSLVAGNGYTF. In DNA form, the CDR3 reads TGTGCCAGCAGCTTAGTGGCAGGGAACGGCTACACCTTC.

The chain uses TRBV5-1 and TRBJ1-2, with TRBD1 matching over 12 bases. CDR3 length: 14 amino acids. J was trimmed by 7 bases and V by 4 bases; bases with no gene match: 5. Germline V gene sequence: CDR1 SGHRS, CDR2 YFSETQ. CDR3 amino acids: CASSGTGGGGGYTF. The CDR3 nucleotides are TGCGCCAGCAGCGGGACAGGGGGCGGTGGTGGCTACACCTTC. The full variable domain, completed using reference TRBV5-1 and TRBJ1-2, is KAGVTQTPRYLIKTRGQQVTLSCSPISGHRSVSWYQQTPGQGLQFLFEYFSETQRNKGNFPGRFSGRQFSNSRSEMNVSTLELGDSALYLCASSGTGGGGGYTFGSGTRLTVV.

The chain joins TRBV4-2 to TRBJ1-2; perhaps TRBD1 as D (6 bases). Germline CDR1 is LGHNA and CDR2 is YNFKEQ. Deletions cut 1 base from V and 3 bases from J, with 18 bases between. The CDR3 runs 17 residues. CDR3 residues: CASSQVQSPGQDYGYTF. CDR3 sequence (DNA): TGTGCCAGCAGCCAAGTGCAGAGCCCGGGACAAGACTATGGCTACACCTTC.

The chain has TRBV11-3 and TRBJ1-5; 8 bases are shared with TRBD1. The V gene's germline CDR1 is SGHNT and CDR2 YENEEA. The length of the CDR3 is 20 residues. After removal of 2 bases from V and 2 bases from J, the junction contained 17 bases not matched to a gene. The CDR3 sequence: CASSLFRDRGQHRGNQPQHF. CDR3 nucleotide sequence: TGTGCCAGCAGCTTATTCCGAGACAGGGGACAACATCGGGGCAATCAGCCCCAGCATTTT.

V is TRBV6-5 and J is TRBJ1-1, with 9 bases lining up with TRBD1. V was clipped by 6 bases and J by 4 bases; unmatched bases: 6. The CDR3 has 14 amino acids. CDR1 and CDR2 from the germline V gene are MNHEY and SVGAGI. CDR3 loop: CASRGTGKFTEAFF. The CDR3 nucleotides are TGTGCCAGCAGAGGGACAGGGAAGTTCACTGAAGCTTTCTTT.

The chain joins TRBV7-9 to TRBJ2-7; a possible D gene is TRBD2 (6 bases). V was pared by 3 bases and J by 6 bases, with 12 bases between. CDR1 is SEHNR and CDR2 is FQNEAQ in the germline V gene (reference sequence). This CDR3 region has 13 residues. The CDR3 reads CASSFGPGGEQYF. CDR3 DNA sequence: TGTGCCAGCAGCTTTGGTCCCGGGGGCGAGCAGTACTTC.

CDR3 nucleotides: TGTGCCAGCAGCTTAGCCCGGGGGGGACAGGGCGTTAGGGAGCAGTACTTC. It encodes CASSLARGGQGVREQYF. The J gene is TRBJ2-7, the V gene TRBV11-2, with D perhaps TRBD1 (9 bases). The germline V and J ends were trimmed by 1 base and 7 bases, with 23 bases remaining between them. CDR3 length: 17 amino acids. Germline loops: CDR1 SGHAT, CDR2 FQNNGV.

The rearrangement uses TRBV5-1 and TRBJ1-2; no firm D call. The germline CDR1 and CDR2 sequences are SGHRS and YFSETQ. Deletions cut 4 bases from V and 7 bases from J, with 17 bases between. This CDR3 is built from 14 residues. CDR3 region: CASSLLVGEVGYTF. In DNA form, the CDR3 reads TGCGCCAGCAGCCTCCTCGTGGGAGAGGTTGGCTACACCTTC.

The V and J genes are TRBV5-1 and TRBJ1-2; no clear D gene. Germline assignment: CDR1 SGHRS and CDR2 YFSETQ. The CDR3 is 13 residues long. The germline V and J ends were trimmed by 0 bases and 7 bases, with 10 bases remaining between them. The CDR3 coding sequence is TGCGCCAGCAGCTTGGACATAGGGAGTGGCTACACCTTC. It specifies CASSLDIGSGYTF.

The V gene is TRBV11-2, the J gene TRBJ2-5; D gene unclear. The CDR3 runs to 14 residues. V lost 1 base and J lost 5, with 11 bases in between. Germline lookup yields CDR1 SGHAT and CDR2 FQNNGV. Written as DNA, the CDR3 is TGTGCCAGCAGCTTAGGCCCCCGAGGCGAGACCCAGTACTTC. Translating gives CASSLGPRGETQYF.

The V call is TRBV5-1, the J call TRBJ2-1, with TRBD2 as a possible D gene (6 bases). The CDR3 contains 14 residues. Germline values: CDR1 SGHRS, CDR2 YFSETQ. Deletions cut 5 bases from V and 5 bases from J, with 14 bases between. CDR3 region: CASSVGTPNNEQFF. The CDR3 DNA reads TGCGCCAGCAGTGTCGGGACTCCCAACAATGAGCAGTTCTTC.

The chain's CDR3 is CASSLGTGWVQEKLFF. The CDR3 DNA follows: TGTGCCAGCAGCCTTGGGACAGGGTGGGTGCAAGAAAAACTGTTTTTT. V gene TRBV7-9 combines with J gene TRBJ1-4; 9 bases are a match to TRBD1. Germline V CDR1 and CDR2: SEHNR, FQNEAQ (reference sequence). CDR3 length: 16 amino acids. V gave up 5 bases and J gave up 8 bases; unmatched junction bases: 12. Drawing the rest from reference TRBV7-9 and TRBJ1-4, the complete variable domain is DTGVSQNPRHKITKRGQNVTFRCDPISEHNRLYWYRQTLGQGPEFLTYFQNEAQLEKSRLLSDRFSAERPKGSFSTLEIQRTEQGDSAMYLCASSLGTGWVQEKLFFGSGTQLSVL.

The chain uses TRBV5-1 and TRBJ2-3; 8 bases fit TRBD1. The ends lost 4 bases at V and 3 bases at J; junction bases unmatched: 4. Germline-derived CDR1 and CDR2 are SGHRS and YFSETQ. The CDR3 covers 14 residues. The CDR3 coding sequence is TGCGCCAGCAGCGTGACAGGGGAAACAGATACGCAGTATTTT. Residues: CASSVTGETDTQYF. Using reference TRBV5-1 and TRBJ2-3 for the parts outside the CDR3, the full variable domain is KAGVTQTPRYLIKTRGQQVTLSCSPISGHRSVSWYQQTPGQGLQFLFEYFSETQRNKGNFPGRFSGRQFSNSRSEMNVSTLELGDSALYLCASSVTGETDTQYFGPGTRLTVL.

The chain is built from TRBV20-1 and TRBJ1-2; D is uncertain. Germline CDR1 DFQATT, CDR2 SNEGSKA (reference sequence). With 5 bases removed from V and 4 bases from J, the gap between germline ends came to 8 bases. CDR3 length equals 11 residues. CDR3 sequence reads: CSAAGVYGYTF. The CDR3 nucleotides are TGCAGTGCTGCGGGAGTCTATGGCTACACCTTC.

V usage is TRBV7-3 and J usage is TRBJ1-1; D ambiguous. Germline CDR1 SGHTA, CDR2 FQGTGA. V gave up 1 base and J gave up 8 bases, with 11 bases separating them. CDR3 length equals 13 residues. The CDR3 DNA reads as TGTGCCAGCAGCTTAAGCCGGGAAGGGGAAGCTTTCTTT. It codes for CASSLSREGEAFF.

This clone has only a few counts. The chain has TRBV25-1 and TRBJ1-2, with 8 nucleotides matching TRBD1. The length of the CDR3 is 13 residues. V gave up 7 bases and J gave up 3 bases; unmatched junction bases: 4. Per the germline V gene, CDR1 is MGHDK and CDR2 is SYGVNS. The CDR3 nucleotides read TGTGCCAGCACCGGGACAGGCTACTATGGCTACACCTTC. The encoded protein is CASTGTGYYGYTF.

CDR3 protein: CASSPPLSGGLSYEQYF. The CDR3, as DNA: TGTGCCAGTAGTCCGCCCCTTAGCGGGGGTCTCTCCTACGAGCAGTACTTC. This chain uses TRBV19 with TRBJ2-7; 9 bases map to TRBD2. The CDR3 loop spans 17 amino acids. V gave up 5 bases and J gave up 0 bases; unmatched junction bases: 11. Per the germline V gene, CDR1 is LNHDA and CDR2 is SQIVND (reference sequence).

In this sample, this clone turned up once. This chain links TRBV6-1 with TRBJ2-5; 11 bases align to TRBD1. The CDR3 is 18 residues long. Germline V gives CDR1 MNHNS, CDR2 SASEGT. Trimming took 2 bases from V and 5 from J; bases not matched to a gene: 13. CDR3 nucleotide sequence: TGTGCCAGCAGTGAACTTACCGTCGGGGACAGGGGGGACGAGACCCAGTACTTC. It translates to CASSELTVGDRGDETQYF.

The genes are TRBV24-1 and TRBJ2-3, with a tentative D call TRBD1 (5 bases). The ends were cut back, 4 bases at V and 6 bases at J, with 19 bases in the middle. The CDR3 covers 16 residues. Germline CDR1 reads KGHDR; CDR2 reads SFDVKD. In DNA form, the CDR3 reads TGTGCCACCAGTGACGACAGCCCTAATCGTCCTGATACGCAGTATTTT. Translated: CATSDDSPNRPDTQYF.

The rearrangement uses TRBV27 and TRBJ2-1, with a tentative D call TRBD1 (5 bases). Looked up from germline, CDR1 is MNHEY and CDR2 is SMNVEV (reference sequence). Trimming took off 5 bases at V and 7 bases at J, with 18 bases between the two ends. The CDR3 spans 15 residues. Written as DNA, the CDR3 is TGTGCCAGCAGTCTACAGGAGTTTGCGAGGAATGAGCAGTTCTTC. Translation: CASSLQEFARNEQFF.

The chain links TRBV11-3 to TRBJ2-1; 7 bases fit TRBD1. CDR1 is SGHNT, CDR2 YENEEA, per germline. This CDR3 has 11 amino acids. The V gene end was trimmed by 5 bases and the J gene end by 13 bases; junction bases not matched to a gene: 5. The CDR3 reads CASSGDSNQFF. Written as DNA, the CDR3 is TGTGCCAGCAGCGGGGACAGCAATCAGTTCTTC.

The chain recombines TRBV19 with TRBJ1-5; 8 nucleotides match TRBD1. The germline V gene has CDR1 LNHDA and CDR2 SQIVND (reference sequence). The CDR3 has 17 amino acids. The V and J ends lost 5 bases and 0 bases, in that order; junction bases with no gene match: 9. The CDR3 protein is CASSLPTGVGSNQPQHF. CDR3 sequence (DNA): TGTGCCAGTAGTCTTCCGACAGGGGTTGGTAGCAATCAGCCCCAGCATTTT.

This sequence joins TRBV12-3 or TRBV12-4 and TRBJ1-5, with TRBD1 identical over 7 bases. V lost 6 bases to trimming and J lost 6 bases; unmatched junction nucleotides: 2. The CDR3 length is 12 residues. CDR3 in DNA: TGTGCCAGCAGACGACAGGGTCAGCCCCAGCATTTT. Protein product: CASRRQGQPQHF.

V gene TRBV15 combines with J gene TRBJ2-7, with 8 bases identical to TRBD1. CDR3 length equals 14 residues. The trim removed 4 bases at V and 4 bases at J, leaving 6 bases unmatched. Germline V gene lookup returns CDR1 LNHNV and CDR2 YYDKDF (reference sequence). DNA for the CDR3: TGTGCCACCAGCATTACAGGGGGAGGATACGAGCAGTACTTC. As protein: CATSITGGGYEQYF.